This passage covers 26 T cell receptor beta chains from one sample sequenced in a study of T cell responses to AZD1222 COVID-19 vaccine. Some clones are missing from TCRdb's copy, which holds only in-frame ones; the method was immunoSEQ multiplex PCR. Of 130,000 to 150,000 clones detected, over 75% appear once; the ten largest clones hold about 4.9%. Sequenced here: peripheral blood, sampled 28 days after the second dose of the MenACWY control vaccine. All receptors come from an adult who received the MenACWY meningococcal vaccine as a control.

This chain links TRBV15 with TRBJ1-2; D ambiguous. The CDR3 is 15 residues long. CDR1 is LNHNV and CDR2 is YYDKDF in the germline V gene (reference sequence). The V and J ends lost 0 bases and 6 bases respectively, with 14 bases between them. CDR3 protein: CATSREHGPPNGYTF. CDR3 nucleotide sequence: TGTGCCACCAGCAGAGAACACGGGCCACCTAATGGCTACACCTTC.

This rearrangement joins TRBV5-4 to TRBJ1-1; 7 bases are shared with TRBD1. This CDR3 is built from 16 residues. Germline CDR1 and CDR2: SGHNT and YYREEE (reference sequence). The V gene end was trimmed by 9 bases and the J gene end by 0 bases; junction bases not matched to a gene: 14. This CDR3 reads CATSRDSFRMNTEAFF. The CDR3 DNA reads TGTGCCACCTCCCGGGACAGCTTCCGCATGAACACTGAAGCTTTCTTT.

In its sample, this clone was seen once. Here the CDR3 DNA reads TGTGCCAGCAGCTTCGGACAGGGGACAGATACGCAGTATTTT. Amino acids: CASSFGQGTDTQYF. The chain employs TRBV5-4 and TRBJ2-3, with TRBD1 matching 9 bases. Germline trimming cut 2 bases from V and 3 bases from J; bases unmatched to any gene: 1. The CDR3 covers 14 residues. Germline CDR1 reads SGHNT; CDR2 reads YYREEE (reference sequence).

J is TRBJ2-2 and V is TRBV5-1; D call uncertain. This CDR3 is built from 12 residues. Trimming removed 4 bases at V and 3 bases at J, with 4 bases between. CDR1 SGHRS and CDR2 YFSETQ come from the germline V gene. This chain's CDR3 is CASSRDTGELFF. Written as DNA, the CDR3 is TGCGCCAGCAGCAGAGACACCGGGGAGCTGTTTTTT.

The J gene is TRBJ2-7, the V gene TRBV23-1, with D possibly being TRBD2 (6 bases). TRBV23-1 is marked as an open reading frame, function uncertain. The CDR3 is 13 residues long. The V end lost 0 bases, the J end lost 3 bases, and 6 bases lay between the germline ends. CDR3 in DNA: TGCGCCAGCAGTCAATCGGGGGGCTACGAGCAGTACTTC. Amino acids: CASSQSGGYEQYF.

The V gene is TRBV2, the J gene TRBJ2-3; 7 bases are a match to TRBD1. The V and J ends lost 4 bases and 0 bases, in that order; junction bases with no gene match: 1. The CDR3 length is 14 residues. From germline, CDR1 is SNHLY and CDR2 FYNNEI. In nucleotides, the CDR3 is TGTGCCAGCAGTGGACAGGGAAGCACAGATACGCAGTATTTT. Protein: CASSGQGSTDTQYF.

The V and J genes are TRBV7-3 and TRBJ2-2, with 13 bases matching TRBD2. J was trimmed by 7 bases and V by 5 bases; bases with no gene match: 7. This CDR3 comprises 16 residues. Germline V CDR1 and CDR2: SGHTA, FQGTGA. The DNA for the CDR3 is TGTGCCAGCAGCAGACTAGCGGGGGGCTCTATCGGGGAGCTGTTTTTT. Its protein product is CASSRLAGGSIGELFF. Supplemented by reference TRBV7-3 and TRBJ2-2, the full variable domain reads GAGVSQTPSNKVTEKGKYVELRCDPISGHTALYWYRQSLGQGPEFLIYFQGTGAADDSGLPNDRFFAVRPEGSVSTLKIQRTERGDSAVYLCASSRLAGGSIGELFFGEGSRLTVL.

J is TRBJ2-7 and V is TRBV30, with D uncertain. Deletions cut 0 bases from V and 6 bases from J, with 15 bases between. The CDR3 totals 14 residues. Germline V gene sequence: CDR1 GTSNPN, CDR2 SVGIG (reference sequence). CDR3 coding DNA: TGTGCCTGGAGTGTCCGGGTACCAGAGGCCGAGCAGTACTTC. Amino acid sequence: CAWSVRVPEAEQYF. Using reference TRBV30 and TRBJ2-7 for the parts outside the CDR3, the full variable domain is SQTIHQWPATLVQPVGSPLSLECTVEGTSNPNLYWYRQAAGRGLQLLFYSVGIGQISSEVPQNLSASRPQDRQFILSSKKLLLSDSGFYLCAWSVRVPEAEQYFGPGTRLTVT.

This clone appeared a few times. The chain couples TRBV18 to TRBJ2-7; no clear D. V gave up 3 bases and J gave up 3 bases, with 12 bases separating them. The CDR3 extends over 14 amino acids. Germline values: CDR1 KGHSH, CDR2 LQKENI. CDR3 DNA sequence: TGTGCCAGCTCACCGTCGACGACAAGCTACGAGCAGTACTTC. Protein: CASSPSTTSYEQYF. The variable domain in full, with the rest retrieved from reference TRBV18 and TRBJ2-7, is NAGVMQNPRHLVRRRGQEARLRCSPMKGHSHVYWYRQLPEEGLKFMVYLQKENIIDESGMPKERFSAEFPKEGPSILRIQQVVRGDSAAYFCASSPSTTSYEQYFGPGTRLTVT.

The J gene is TRBJ2-7, the V gene TRBV20-1; 7 nucleotides align to TRBD1. V gave up 6 bases and J gave up 4 bases; unmatched junction bases: 3. The CDR3 is 11 residues long. Per the germline V gene, CDR1 is DFQATT and CDR2 is SNEGSKA (reference sequence). The CDR3 bases are TGCAGTGCCGCACAGGGGTACGAGCAGTACTTC. As protein: CSAAQGYEQYF.

V is TRBV6-1 and J is TRBJ1-5; 9 nucleotides agree with TRBD1. Germline values: CDR1 MNHNS, CDR2 SASEGT. The CDR3 runs 15 residues. J gave up 6 bases and V 3 bases, and 6 bases lay outside the gene matches. CDR3 sequence (DNA): TGTGCCAGCAGTGATGGGACAGGGCCGTTTCAGCCCCAGCATTTT. It is translated as CASSDGTGPFQPQHF.

This chain connects TRBV27 to TRBJ1-2, with D possibly TRBD1 on 6 matching bases. The CDR3 has 15 residues. Trimming removed 10 bases from V and 2 bases from J, with 20 bases in between. Per the germline V gene, CDR1 is MNHEY and CDR2 is SMNVEV (reference sequence). The CDR3 sequence is CATGKMGGRNYGYTF. The CDR3 DNA reads TGTGCCACGGGGAAGATGGGGGGGCGAAACTATGGCTACACCTTC.

On this clone itself: The DNA is omitted, as the CDR3 cannot be located on it reliably, and the CDR3 follows TCRdb's listing. The chain links TRBV11-3 to TRBJ2-1; the table assigns TRBD1, which was not confirmed against the DNA. Germline CDR1 is SGHNT and CDR2 is YENEEA. The CDR3 extends over 17 residues, inclusive of both ends. The CDR3 region is CASSSPYGTGVPGEQFF.

The J gene is TRBJ1-2, the V gene TRBV19; D is perhaps TRBD1 (5 bases). In germline, CDR1 is LNHDA, CDR2 SQIVND (reference sequence). The V and J ends lost 5 bases and 8 bases respectively, with 24 bases between them. This CDR3 spans 16 amino acids. The CDR3 sequence is CASSAPIPGQGAGYTF. The DNA of the CDR3 is TGTGCCAGTAGTGCCCCAATTCCCGGGCAGGGTGCCGGCTACACCTTC.

CDR3 sequence: CASRDGLGGYTF. CDR3 nucleotide sequence: TGTGCCAGCAGAGATGGGTTAGGTGGCTACACCTTC. The chain links TRBV27 to TRBJ1-2, with D unresolved. Trimming took off 6 bases at V and 7 bases at J, with 12 bases between the two ends. Per germline, CDR1 MNHEY and CDR2 SMNVEV (reference sequence). The CDR3 runs to 12 residues.

The chain couples TRBV19 to TRBJ2-2, with 8 bases that match TRBD2. V dropped 2 bases and J dropped 7; count of bases not matched to a gene: 3. The V gene's germline CDR1 is LNHDA and CDR2 SQIVND (reference sequence). The CDR3 length is 14 residues. This CDR3 reads CASSIPRGGGELFF. The CDR3 DNA sequence: TGTGCCAGTAGTATACCCCGGGGGGGCGGGGAGCTGTTTTTT.

V gene TRBV9 combines with J gene TRBJ2-5, with 9 bases aligning to TRBD1. CDR1 and CDR2 (germline): SGDLS, YYNGEE. The length of the CDR3 is 14 residues. After removal of 4 bases from V and 5 bases from J, the junction contained 6 bases not matched to a gene. For the CDR3, the DNA is TGTGCCAGCAGCCAGGGACAGGGACGCGAGACCCAGTACTTC. Translation: CASSQGQGRETQYF.

V gene TRBV7-2 combines with J gene TRBJ1-2; the D gene is possibly TRBD1 (5 bases). This CDR3 contains 16 residues. V was trimmed by 5 bases and J by 4 bases, leaving 20 bases between them. Germline V gene lookup returns CDR1 SGHTA and CDR2 FQGNSA. CDR3 residues: CASSLGGVGVGYGYTF. The CDR3 DNA reads TGTGCCAGCAGCCTCGGGGGGGTAGGCGTAGGCTATGGCTACACCTTC.

The chain has TRBV15 and TRBJ1-4; D perhaps matches TRBD1 (6 bases). V lost 5 bases and J lost 0, with 16 bases in between. The CDR3 extends over 17 amino acids. The V gene's germline CDR1 is LNHNV and CDR2 YYDKDF (reference sequence). The CDR3 protein is CATSDRMGAPTNEKLFF. The DNA for the CDR3 is TGTGCCACCAGCGACCGTATGGGGGCCCCAACTAATGAAAAACTGTTTTTT.

The rearrangement joins TRBV28 to TRBJ2-2; possible D gene TRBD2, 6 bases. The CDR3 is 15 residues long. V lost 7 bases and J 3 bases, leaving 15 bases between the germline ends. The V gene's germline CDR1 is MDHEN and CDR2 SYDVKM. Here the CDR3 reads CASTYGGAHTGELFF. The CDR3 DNA follows: TGTGCCAGCACCTACGGCGGGGCGCACACCGGGGAGCTGTTTTTT.

The rearrangement joins TRBV27 to TRBJ2-7; TRBD1 matches at 7 bases. CDR1 and CDR2 from the germline V gene are MNHEY and SMNVEV (reference sequence). J was trimmed by 2 bases and V by 6 bases; bases with no gene match: 4. The CDR3 is 13 residues long. CDR3 DNA: TGTGCCAGCAGCAGACAGGGCCCCTACGAGCAGTACTTC. It is translated as CASSRQGPYEQYF.

V is TRBV6-2 or TRBV6-3 and J is TRBJ2-5, with TRBD2 matching 11 bases. Germline V gene sequence: CDR1 MNHEY, CDR2 SVGEGT. The CDR3 totals 17 residues. The J segment lost 2 bases and the V segment lost 2 bases, leaving 7 bases of the junction unmatched. The CDR3 sequence: CASSYGRLAGGQETQYF. CDR3 nucleotides: TGTGCCAGCAGTTACGGCCGGCTAGCGGGGGGTCAAGAGACCCAGTACTTC.

The chain recombines TRBV6-5 with TRBJ2-7, with 9 bases aligning to TRBD1. The ends lost 0 bases at V and 3 bases at J; junction bases unmatched: 3. The germline CDR1 and CDR2 sequences are MNHEY and SVGAGI. There are 15 residues in the CDR3. The CDR3, as DNA: TGTGCCAGCAGTTACTCCGGGACAGGGTTCTACGAGCAGTACTTC. This translates into CASSYSGTGFYEQYF.

The chain employs TRBV4-3 and TRBJ2-7; TRBD1 matches at 9 bases. This CDR3 is built from 16 residues. V lost 4 bases and J lost 1; bases outside the gene matches: 8. Germline-derived CDR1 and CDR2 are LGHNA and YSLEER. The CDR3 spells CASSRRSGTGSYEQYF. The DNA of the CDR3 is TGCGCCAGCAGCCGGCGGTCCGGGACAGGGTCCTACGAGCAGTACTTC.

This clone turned up a few times. The CDR3 DNA reads as TGTGCCAGCAGCCCCCGGGAATATAGCAATCAGCCCCAGCATTTT. Encoded protein: CASSPREYSNQPQHF. The chain links TRBV4-2 to TRBJ1-5, with D uncertain. There are 15 residues in the CDR3. V shed 4 bases and J shed 0 bases, with 10 bases lying between them. Germline V gene data show CDR1 as LGHNA and CDR2 as YNFKEQ.

The J gene is TRBJ1-1, the V gene TRBV7-9; tentative D call: TRBD1 (6 bases). CDR1 and CDR2 from the germline V gene are SEHNR and FQNEAQ (reference sequence). Trimming took off 5 bases at V and 4 bases at J, with 11 bases between the two ends. The CDR3 consists of 13 residues. CDR3 residues: CASSPTGTTEAFF. The CDR3, as DNA: TGTGCCAGCAGCCCTACAGGGACCACTGAAGCTTTCTTT. Combining the CDR3 with reference TRBV7-9 and TRBJ1-1 gives the whole variable domain DTGVSQNPRHKITKRGQNVTFRCDPISEHNRLYWYRQTLGQGPEFLTYFQNEAQLEKSRLLSDRFSAERPKGSFSTLEIQRTEQGDSAMYLCASSPTGTTEAFFGQGTRLTVV.